This paragraph covers one T cell receptor (beta chain) sequence. The table came from immunoSEQ multiplex PCR; TCRdb's copy has only in-frame clones and leaves some out. The sample lists some 64,000 clones, 65% to 90% occurring once. Germline CDR1 reads MNHEY; CDR2 reads SVGAGI. This CDR3 has 15 amino acids. V lost 5 bases and J lost 3; bases outside the gene matches: 8. This specimen belongs to a study of OX40 agonist ivuxolimab in advanced cancers. The source was CD4+ or CD8+ T cells sorted from blood, collected in a trial of the OX40 agonist ivuxolimab. The rearrangement links TRBV6-5 to TRBJ2-3, with 7 bases that match TRBD2. This receptor was obtained from an adult with an advanced solid tumor such as melanoma, head and neck, liver or kidney cancer. CDR3 sequence reads: CASSQGLSRTDTQYF. The CDR3 DNA reads as TGTGCCAGCAGTCAGGGACTATCGAGGACAGATACGCAGTATTTT.